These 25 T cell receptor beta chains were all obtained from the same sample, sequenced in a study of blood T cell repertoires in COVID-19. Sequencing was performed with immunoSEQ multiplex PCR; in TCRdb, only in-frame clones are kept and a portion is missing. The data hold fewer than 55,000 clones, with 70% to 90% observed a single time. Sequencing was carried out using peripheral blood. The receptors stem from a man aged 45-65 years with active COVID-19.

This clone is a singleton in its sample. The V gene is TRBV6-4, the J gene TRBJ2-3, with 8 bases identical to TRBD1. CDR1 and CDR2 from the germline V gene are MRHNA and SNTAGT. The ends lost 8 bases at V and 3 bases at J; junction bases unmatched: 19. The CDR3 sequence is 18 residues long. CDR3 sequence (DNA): TGTGCCAGCGTATTAGGACAGGGAGTCCCCTTTTTTACAGATACGCAGTATTTT. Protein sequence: CASVLGQGVPFFTDTQYF.

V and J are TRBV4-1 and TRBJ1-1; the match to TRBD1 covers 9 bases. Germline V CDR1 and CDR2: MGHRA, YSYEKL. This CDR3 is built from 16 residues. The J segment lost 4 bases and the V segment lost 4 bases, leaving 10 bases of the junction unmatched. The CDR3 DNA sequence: TGCGCCAGCAGCCCTGGACAGGGGCCTGGGTTCACTGAAGCTTTCTTT. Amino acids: CASSPGQGPGFTEAFF.

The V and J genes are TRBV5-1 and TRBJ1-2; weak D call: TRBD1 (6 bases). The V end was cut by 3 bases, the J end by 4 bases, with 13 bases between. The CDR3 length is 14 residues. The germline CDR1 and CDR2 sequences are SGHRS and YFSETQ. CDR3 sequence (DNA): TGCGCCAGCAGCTCGGCAGGGGACGGCTATGGCTACACCTTC. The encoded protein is CASSSAGDGYGYTF.

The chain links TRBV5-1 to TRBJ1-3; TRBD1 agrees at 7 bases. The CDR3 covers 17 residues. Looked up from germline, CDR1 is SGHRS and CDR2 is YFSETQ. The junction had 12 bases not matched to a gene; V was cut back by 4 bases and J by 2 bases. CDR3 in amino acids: CASSVRQGNIPGNTIYF. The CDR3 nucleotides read TGCGCCAGCAGCGTTAGACAGGGCAACATCCCTGGAAACACCATATATTTT.

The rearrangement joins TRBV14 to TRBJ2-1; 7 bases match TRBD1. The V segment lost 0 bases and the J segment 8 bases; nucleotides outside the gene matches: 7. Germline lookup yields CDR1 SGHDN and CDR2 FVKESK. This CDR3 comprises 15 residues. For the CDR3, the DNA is TGTGCCAGCAGCCAAGAAAGGGCAGGGGGATATGAGCAGTTCTTC. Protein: CASSQERAGGYEQFF.

Written as DNA, the CDR3 is TGCGCCAGCAGCCATAGCGAGGGCACAGATACGCAGTATTTT. This codes for CASSHSEGTDTQYF. This chain uses TRBV4-3 with TRBJ2-3, with TRBD2 as a possible D gene (5 bases). The length of the CDR3 is 14 residues. Germline CDR1 reads LGHNA; CDR2 reads YSLEER. Trimming took 3 bases from V and 1 from J, leaving 8 bases between them.

The CDR3 DNA follows: TGTGCCAGCAGCGCTTCACTAGCGGGAGTGCAGTACGTC. Protein sequence: CASSASLAGVQYV. The V gene is TRBV9, the J gene TRBJ2-7, with 11 nucleotides matching TRBD2. The CDR3 covers 13 residues. The V segment lost 3 bases and the J segment 9 bases; nucleotides outside the gene matches: 5. The germline CDR1 and CDR2 sequences are SGDLS and YYNGEE.

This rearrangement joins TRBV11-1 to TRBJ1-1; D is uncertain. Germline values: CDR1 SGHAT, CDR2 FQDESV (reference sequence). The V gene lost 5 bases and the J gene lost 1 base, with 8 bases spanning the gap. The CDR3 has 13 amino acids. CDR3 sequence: CASSKLKNTEAFF. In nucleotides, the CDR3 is TGTGCCAGCAGCAAGCTCAAGAACACTGAAGCTTTCTTT.

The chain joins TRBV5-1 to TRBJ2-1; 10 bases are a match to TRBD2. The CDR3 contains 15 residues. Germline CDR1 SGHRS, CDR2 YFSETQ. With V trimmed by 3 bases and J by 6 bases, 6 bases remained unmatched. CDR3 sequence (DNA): TGCGCCAGCAGCTCAGTAGCGGGAGGTTTCAATGAGCAGTTCTTC. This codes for CASSSVAGGFNEQFF.

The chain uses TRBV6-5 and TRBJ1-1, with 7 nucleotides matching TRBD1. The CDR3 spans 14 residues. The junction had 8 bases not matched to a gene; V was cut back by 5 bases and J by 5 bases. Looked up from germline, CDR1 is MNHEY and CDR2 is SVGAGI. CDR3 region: CASSPTGVRTEAFF. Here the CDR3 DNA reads TGTGCCAGCAGTCCAACAGGGGTGCGGACTGAAGCTTTCTTT.

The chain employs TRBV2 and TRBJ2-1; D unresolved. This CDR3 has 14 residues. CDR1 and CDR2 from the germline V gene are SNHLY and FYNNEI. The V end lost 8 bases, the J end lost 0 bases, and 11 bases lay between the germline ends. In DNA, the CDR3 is TGTGCCAGCTTGCCCCCGAGCTCCTACAATGAGCAGTTCTTC. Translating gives CASLPPSSYNEQFF.

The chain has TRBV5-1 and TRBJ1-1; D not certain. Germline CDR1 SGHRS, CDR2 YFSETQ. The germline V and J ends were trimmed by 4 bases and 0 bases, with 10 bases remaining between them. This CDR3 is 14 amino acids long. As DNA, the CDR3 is TGCGCCAGCAGCCCCGCCAACTTGAACACTGAAGCTTTCTTT. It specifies CASSPANLNTEAFF. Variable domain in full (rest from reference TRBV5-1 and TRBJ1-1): KAGVTQTPRYLIKTRGQQVTLSCSPISGHRSVSWYQQTPGQGLQFLFEYFSETQRNKGNFPGRFSGRQFSNSRSEMNVSTLELGDSALYLCASSPANLNTEAFFGQGTRLTVV.

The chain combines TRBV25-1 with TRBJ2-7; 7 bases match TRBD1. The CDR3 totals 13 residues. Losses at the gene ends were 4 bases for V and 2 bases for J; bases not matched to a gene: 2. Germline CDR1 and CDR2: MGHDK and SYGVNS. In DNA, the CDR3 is TGTGCCAGCAGTGGGACAGGCCCCTACGAGCAGTACTTC. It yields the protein CASSGTGPYEQYF.

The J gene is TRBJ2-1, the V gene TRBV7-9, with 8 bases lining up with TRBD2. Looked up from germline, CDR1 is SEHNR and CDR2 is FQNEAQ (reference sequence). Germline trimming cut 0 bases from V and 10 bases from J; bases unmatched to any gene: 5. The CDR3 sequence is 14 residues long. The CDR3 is CASSLAGGAEEQFF. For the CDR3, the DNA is TGTGCCAGCAGCTTAGCCGGGGGGGCAGAAGAGCAGTTCTTC.

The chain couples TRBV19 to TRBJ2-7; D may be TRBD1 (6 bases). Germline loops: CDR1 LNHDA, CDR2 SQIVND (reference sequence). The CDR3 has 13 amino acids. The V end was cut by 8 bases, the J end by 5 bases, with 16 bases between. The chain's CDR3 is CASADGTSDEQYF. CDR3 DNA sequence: TGTGCCAGTGCTGACGGGACATCGGACGAGCAGTACTTC. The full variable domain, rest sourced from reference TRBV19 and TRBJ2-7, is DGGITQSPKYLFRKEGQNVTLSCEQNLNHDAMYWYRQDPGQGLRLIYYSQIVNDFQKGDIAEGYSVSREKKESFPLTVTSAQKNPTAFYLCASADGTSDEQYFGPGTRLTVT.

CDR3 nucleotide sequence: TGTGCCAGCAGTGGGGCCCTTCTAGCCAACAATGAGCAGTTCTTC. This codes for CASSGALLANNEQFF. The V and J genes are TRBV2 and TRBJ2-1, with D maybe TRBD2 (5 bases). Trimming removed 4 bases from V and 5 bases from J, with 15 bases in between. Germline V lookup: CDR1 SNHLY, CDR2 FYNNEI. The CDR3 spans 15 residues. Complete variable domain (other parts from reference TRBV2 and TRBJ2-1): EPEVTQTPSHQVTQMGQEVILRCVPISNHLYFYWYRQILGQKVEFLVSFYNNEISEKSEIFDDQFSVERPDGSNFTLKIRSTKLEDSAMYFCASSGALLANNEQFFGPGTRLTVL.

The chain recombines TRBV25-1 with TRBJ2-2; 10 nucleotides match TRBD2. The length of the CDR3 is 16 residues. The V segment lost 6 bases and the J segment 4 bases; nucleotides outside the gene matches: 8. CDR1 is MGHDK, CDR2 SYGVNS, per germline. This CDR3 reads CASRDSGRLGTGELFF. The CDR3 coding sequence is TGTGCCAGCAGAGATAGCGGGAGGCTGGGCACCGGGGAGCTGTTTTTT. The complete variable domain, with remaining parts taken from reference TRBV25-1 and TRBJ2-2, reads EADIYQTPRYLVIGTGKKITLECSQTMGHDKMYWYQQDPGMELHLIHYSYGVNSTEKGDLSSESTVSRIRTEHFPLTLESARPSHTSQYLCASRDSGRLGTGELFFGEGSRLTVL.

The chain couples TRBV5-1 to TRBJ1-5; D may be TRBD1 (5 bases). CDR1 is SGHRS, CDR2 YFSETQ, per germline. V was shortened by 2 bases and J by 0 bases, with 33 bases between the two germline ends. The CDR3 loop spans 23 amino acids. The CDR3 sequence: CASSLGTATLEPGGDYSNQPQHF. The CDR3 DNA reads TGCGCCAGCAGCTTAGGGACGGCGACCCTGGAGCCAGGCGGGGATTATAGCAATCAGCCCCAGCATTTT.

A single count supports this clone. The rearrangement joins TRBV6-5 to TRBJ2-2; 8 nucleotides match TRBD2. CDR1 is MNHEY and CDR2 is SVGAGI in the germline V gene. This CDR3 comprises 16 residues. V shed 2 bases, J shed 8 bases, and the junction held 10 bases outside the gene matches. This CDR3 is CASSYGVGRVSGELFF. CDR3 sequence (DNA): TGTGCCAGCAGTTACGGGGTCGGGAGGGTTTCGGGGGAGCTGTTTTTT.

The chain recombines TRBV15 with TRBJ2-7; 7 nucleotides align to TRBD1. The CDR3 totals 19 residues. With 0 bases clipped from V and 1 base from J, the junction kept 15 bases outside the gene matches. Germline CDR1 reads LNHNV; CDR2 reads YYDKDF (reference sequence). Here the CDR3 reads CATSRDLDPGRGISYEQYF. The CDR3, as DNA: TGTGCCACCAGCAGAGATTTGGATCCGGGCAGGGGGATTTCCTACGAGCAGTACTTC.

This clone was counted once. As DNA, the CDR3 is TGTGCCAGCAGTGAATACGAGGTTGGGGGGGAAAAACTGTTTTTT. Translation gives CASSEYEVGGEKLFF. The V and J genes are TRBV25-1 and TRBJ1-4, with D maybe TRBD1 (5 bases). Germline lookup yields CDR1 MGHDK and CDR2 SYGVNS. The CDR3 sequence is 15 residues long. The germline V and J ends were trimmed by 0 bases and 8 bases, with 13 bases remaining between them.

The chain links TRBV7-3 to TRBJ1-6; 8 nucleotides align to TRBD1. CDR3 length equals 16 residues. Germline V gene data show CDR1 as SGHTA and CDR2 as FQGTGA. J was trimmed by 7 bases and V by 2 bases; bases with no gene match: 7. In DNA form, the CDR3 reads TGTGCCAGCAGCTTACGAGGACAGGGAAGCAATTCACCCCTCCACTTT. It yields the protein CASSLRGQGSNSPLHF.

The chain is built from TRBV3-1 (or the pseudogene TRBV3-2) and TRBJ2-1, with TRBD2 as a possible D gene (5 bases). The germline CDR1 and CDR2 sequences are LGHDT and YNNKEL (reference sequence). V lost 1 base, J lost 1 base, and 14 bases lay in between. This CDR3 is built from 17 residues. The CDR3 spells CASSQGASFSSYNEQFF. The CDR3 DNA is TGTGCCAGCAGCCAAGGGGCTAGCTTCAGTTCCTACAATGAGCAGTTCTTC.

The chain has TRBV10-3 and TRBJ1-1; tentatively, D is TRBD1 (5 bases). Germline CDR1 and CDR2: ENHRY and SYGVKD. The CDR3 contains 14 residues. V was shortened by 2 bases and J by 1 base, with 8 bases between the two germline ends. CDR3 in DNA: TGTGCCATCAGTGAGAACAGGCCGAACACTGAAGCTTTCTTT. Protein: CAISENRPNTEAFF.

Written as DNA, the CDR3 is TGTGCCAGCAGCTATAGCACAGATACGCAGTATTTT. Its translation is CASSYSTDTQYF. The chain carries TRBV27 and TRBJ2-3; D not certain. The V end lost 6 bases, the J end lost 0 bases, and 4 bases lay between the germline ends. This CDR3 is built from 12 residues. CDR1 is MNHEY, CDR2 SMNVEV, per germline (reference sequence).